The clone carrying this T cell receptor beta chain was seen only a few times. Its antigen remains unidentified. The CDR3 consists of 15 residues. Trimming removed 10 bases at V and 3 bases at J, with 20 bases between. Germline V gene sequence: CDR1 MNHNS, CDR2 SASEGT. The data derive from a study of T cell repertoires in cytomegalovirus infection. Findings and caveats of the study: CMV carriers having the relevant HLA were flagged by cumulative public TCR beta family frequency.

TCRdb ran MiXCR on the reads and lists one entry per CDR3 protein. The table has hundreds of thousands of distinct CDR3 sequences, roughly 46% seen once; the top ten hold about two fifths. This material consisted of cultured PBMCs, taken from culture after CMV antigen stimulation. The TCR sequence derives from a human donor in good health (CMV status not recorded). Some clones in this sample may be carry-over from other donors' samples. The J gene is TRBJ2-3, the V gene TRBV6-1, with D perhaps TRBD2 (5 bases). CDR3 residues: CATLLGGGWTDTQYF. The CDR3 coding sequence is TGTGCCACCCTCCTCGGAGGCGGCTGGACAGATACGCAGTATTTT.